Given below is one T cell receptor (beta chain) in context. V lost 5 bases and J 0 bases, leaving 14 bases between the germline ends. The CDR3 length is 15 residues. Germline lookup yields CDR1 SNHLY and CDR2 FYNNEI. Assay used: immunoSEQ multiplex PCR; TCRdb lists only in-frame clones, some missing. The table shows approximately 160,000 clones, with around four fifths occurring only once. This entry comes from a study of blood T cell repertoires in COVID-19. The sequence was obtained from a man aged 45-60 years who had recovered from COVID-19. J is TRBJ2-7 and V is TRBV2, with a weak D call TRBD1 (6 bases). Specimen: PBMCs or T cells enriched from blood (not recorded which). As DNA, the CDR3 is TGTGCCAGCAGTCCCCCGGGACACAACTCCTACGAGCAGTACTTC. It translates to CASSPPGHNSYEQYF.